These 9 T cell receptor beta chains originate from one sample sequenced in a study of T cells in Graves' hyperthyroidism and ophthalmopathy. The investigators amplified TCR beta CDR3 regions from RNA transcripts. The study used the HTBI primer set for a first-round RT-PCR of the TCR CDR3. Each CDR3 protein gets one entry after TCRdb re-called the multiplex PCR reads with MiXCR. The table records a few hundred thousand distinct CDR3 sequences, less than 25% of them present only once. The sample consisted of blood. These receptors were obtained from a man between 18 and 29 years old with Graves' hyperthyroidism.

This clonotype was seen many times. The V call is TRBV11-1, the J call TRBJ1-5; D remains ambiguous. Germline V gene data show CDR1 as SGHAT and CDR2 as FQDESV (reference sequence). Trimming shortened V by 3 bases and J by 5 bases, and 8 bases separated the two germline ends. The CDR3 is 13 residues long. The CDR3 nucleotides read TGTGCCAGCAGCTTGCAGGAAGATCAGCCCCAGCATTTT. Translating gives CASSLQEDQPQHF.

A few counts support this clonotype. The rearrangement uses TRBV7-9 and TRBJ2-7; D gene unclear. Germline V gives CDR1 SEHNR, CDR2 FQNEAQ (reference sequence). CDR3 length: 15 residues. The V and J ends lost 0 bases and 1 base respectively, with 10 bases between them. CDR3 protein: CASSLAWTGSYEQYF. The CDR3 nucleotides are TGTGCCAGCAGCTTAGCCTGGACCGGGTCCTACGAGCAGTACTTC.

In its sample, this clonotype was seen many times. This rearrangement joins TRBV28 to TRBJ2-7, with D perhaps TRBD2 (6 bases). Trimming left V 7 bases short and J 5 bases short, with 12 bases between. Germline V gives CDR1 MDHEN, CDR2 SYDVKM. The CDR3 loop spans 12 amino acids. In DNA form, the CDR3 reads TGTGCCAGCACCATTCCGGGAGACGAGCAGTACTTC. This encodes CASTIPGDEQYF.

The table lists this clonotype with many counts. The CDR3 DNA reads TGTGCCAGCAGTTTCGAGCGTCGGGGGTACCAAGAGACCCAGTACTTC. Its protein product is CASSFERRGYQETQYF. This rearrangement joins TRBV28 to TRBJ2-5, with a tentative D call TRBD2 (6 bases). Trimming shortened V by 3 bases and J by 0 bases, and 14 bases separated the two germline ends. This CDR3 has 16 amino acids. Germline V CDR1 and CDR2: MDHEN, SYDVKM.

This clonotype showed up many times. This rearrangement joins TRBV27 to TRBJ2-7; no clear D. The CDR3 totals 14 residues. CDR1 and CDR2 (germline): MNHEY, SMNVEV (reference sequence). V was shortened by 3 bases and J by 0 bases, with 9 bases between the two germline ends. CDR3 region: CASSFGEHSYEQYF. The DNA for the CDR3 is TGTGCCAGCAGTTTTGGAGAGCACTCCTACGAGCAGTACTTC.

The table lists this clonotype with a few counts. This chain links TRBV6-1 with TRBJ1-6; TRBD1 matches 8 bases. Germline V lookup: CDR1 MNHNS, CDR2 SASEGT. The CDR3 totals 16 residues. V was pared by 6 bases and J by 5 bases, with 9 bases of the junction left unmatched. CDR3: CASSFETGDNNSPLHF. CDR3 bases: TGTGCCAGCAGCTTCGAGACAGGGGACAATAATTCACCCCTCCACTTT.

The chain links TRBV6-2 or TRBV6-3 to TRBJ1-1; D ambiguous. This CDR3 has 13 amino acids. The V and J ends lost 4 bases and 6 bases respectively, with 12 bases between them. Per the germline V gene, CDR1 is MNHEY and CDR2 is SVGEGT. The CDR3 DNA reads TGTGCCAGCAGTTGGCTGGGAGGATCTGAAGCTTTCTTT. Its protein is CASSWLGGSEAFF.

This clonotype showed up many times. The CDR3 nucleotides read TGCAGTGTTAAGACCCCAGAACTGAACACTGAAGCTTTCTTT. Translating it yields CSVKTPELNTEAFF. This chain joins TRBV20-1 and TRBJ1-1; no definite D call. V was clipped by 7 bases and J by 0 bases, with 15 bases between them. CDR1 and CDR2 from the germline V gene are DFQATT and SNEGSKA (reference sequence). CDR3 size: 14 residues.

This clonotype was found many times. The rearrangement uses TRBV10-3 and TRBJ2-2; tentative D call: TRBD2 (6 bases). Between the trimmed V and J ends, which lost 4 bases and 7 bases, there was a span of 13 bases. The CDR3 sequence is 14 residues long. The V gene's germline CDR1 is ENHRY and CDR2 SYGVKD. The CDR3 nucleotides are TGTGCCATCAGTGCGCGGGAAGTGGACGGGGAGCTGTTTTTT. It translates to CAISAREVDGELFF.